The source of this TCR beta chain is a study of T cells after yellow fever vaccination. Study as a whole: Fractions with few cells were prepared using SMART-Seq v4 Ultra Low Input.

This clonotype appeared many times. Findings and caveats of the study: Across the CD4 and CD8 compartments, a small share of clonotypes was present in both. Most primary-vaccination clones reappeared after the booster (96% CD4, about 88% CD8).

TCR cDNA was made by 5'RACE template switching, adding a universal primer site and UMIs. In TCRdb, the 5' RACE reads were re-called with MiXCR into one record per CDR3 protein. The profile shows 46,000 or so distinct CDR3 sequences, around 6.5% of them singletons. CDR1 and CDR2 from the germline V gene are DFQATT and SNEGSKA (reference sequence). The CDR3 is 12 residues long. The J segment lost 8 bases and the V segment lost 6 bases, leaving 6 bases of the junction unmatched. This sequence was found in a man in his thirties or forties who received the YFV17D yellow fever vaccine. The V and J genes are TRBV20-1 and TRBJ2-1; 8 nucleotides align to TRBD1. Sample: PBMCs, either bulk or a sorted T-cell subset (CD4+, CD8+, memory, or dextramer-sorted; not recorded which), taken 45 days after the yellow fever booster vaccination. CDR3 coding DNA: TGCAGTGCACTTACACAGGGGGATGAGCAGTTCTTC. It yields the protein CSALTQGDEQFF.